The subject of this entry is one T cell receptor beta chain. One junction end disagrees with the germline gene, perhaps due to a read error. These data belong to a study of blood T cell repertoires in COVID-19. Study context: Samples taken during acute and convalescent COVID-19 were collected in the United States, Italy and Spain.

Clones were read by immunoSEQ multiplex PCR, and TCRdb kept only the in-frame ones, dropping some. Among 200,000 to 300,000 clones listed, 88% were seen once. CDR1 and CDR2 (germline): SGDLS, YYNGEE. The CDR3 length is 14 residues. This chain connects TRBV9 to TRBJ1-2; possible D gene TRBD1, 5 bases. This clonotype was obtained from a young woman with acute or convalescent COVID-19. Input material: peripheral blood. DNA of the CDR3: TGTGCCAGCAGCGTAATTGTTCGTACGGACATCCCGGACTTC. Its translation: CASSVIVRTDIPDF.